Sequencing of this T cell receptor beta chain was carried out in a study of vaccination and CD4 T cells after COVID-19. This clonotype came up once. Its antigen is not known. Trimming stripped 3 bases from V and 1 base from J, with 12 bases between. Germline CDR1 reads LNHDA; CDR2 reads SQIVND (reference sequence). The CDR3 covers 15 residues. With the Oncomine TCR Beta short-read assay, DNA from cultured CD4+ T cells was sequenced. TCRdb recomputed calls from the PCR reads with MiXCR, one row per CDR3 protein. This sample has about 7,100 distinct CDR3 sequences, with around 72% found just once. Stated treatment: roughly ten-day PBMC culture with coronavirus spike peptide pools or control peptides (ViraFEST assay).

The J gene is TRBJ2-5, the V gene TRBV19; D ambiguous. The specimen sequenced was CD4+ T cells from blood, cultured in vitro. This sequence was found in a human donor who had recovered from COVID-19. This CDR3 is CASSIWQTSQETQYF. The CDR3 nucleotides are TGTGCCAGTAGTATCTGGCAGACTTCCCAAGAGACCCAGTACTTC.